A selection of T cell receptor beta chains follows, all from one sample in a study of T-cell reconstitution after alpha-beta-depleted transplantation in children. MiXCR, run by TCRdb on the PCR reads, gives a single entry per CDR3 protein. The data show nearly 400,000 distinct CDR3 sequences, approximately 20% seen once. This sample comprised PBMCs from the stem cell graft donor, obtained from the stem cell graft. All receptors come from a human donor who donated a stem cell graft to a child with acute myeloid leukemia. Each CDR3 is given without its conserved first and last residue. Fields, in order: J gene, V gene, CDR3 protein.

j_gene: TRBJ2-2; v_gene: TRBV5-1; CDR3aa: ASSLDPLGGAGELF
j_gene: TRBJ2-3; v_gene: TRBV5-1; CDR3aa: ASSFEGAGLSTDTQY
j_gene: TRBJ2-7; v_gene: TRBV18; CDR3aa: ASSPPSRRGPSYEQY
j_gene: TRBJ2-3; v_gene: TRBV7-6; CDR3aa: ASSSSVRTDTQY
j_gene: TRBJ2-1; v_gene: TRBV11-2; CDR3aa: ASKDGPGLGPEQF
j_gene: TRBJ2-3; v_gene: TRBV7-2; CDR3aa: ASSHGLAGANTQY
j_gene: TRBJ1-1; v_gene: TRBV6-1; CDR3aa: ASSERGPGTEAF
j_gene: TRBJ2-7; v_gene: TRBV20-1; CDR3aa: SASQGTEASYEQY
j_gene: TRBJ2-7; v_gene: TRBV2; CDR3aa: ASSSIAGSSYEQY
j_gene: TRBJ1-1; v_gene: TRBV5-6; CDR3aa: ASSLVGALGTEAF
j_gene: TRBJ2-1; v_gene: TRBV20-1; CDR3aa: SARGPSGRRGEQF
j_gene: TRBJ2-7; v_gene: TRBV20-1; CDR3aa: SARTSGSDEQY
j_gene: TRBJ2-7; v_gene: TRBV11-1; CDR3aa: ASSLESTSGMASYEQY
j_gene: TRBJ2-5; v_gene: TRBV20-1; CDR3aa: SASQREGLETQY
j_gene: TRBJ1-2; v_gene: TRBV4-3; CDR3aa: ASSQDRGYGYT
j_gene: TRBJ2-1; v_gene: TRBV12-3/TRBV12-4; CDR3aa: ASSGTSGPNEQF
j_gene: TRBJ2-3; v_gene: TRBV6-2/TRBV6-3; CDR3aa: ASSPSVGISTDTQY
j_gene: TRBJ2-3; v_gene: TRBV6-5; CDR3aa: ASSSRTSGITDTQY